This T cell receptor (beta chain) stems from a study of Graves' ophthalmopathy and Graves' hyperthyroidism. This clonotype was seen at least ten times. Its antigen is undetermined. Notes on the study in general: The model achieved 70.59% sensitivity and roughly 72% specificity for ophthalmopathy progression.

The CDR3 runs to 17 residues. Per germline, CDR1 KGHDR and CDR2 SFDVKD. V shed 4 bases, J shed 1 base, and the junction held 11 bases outside the gene matches. Exclusion criteria comprised other autoimmune diseases, uncontrolled infections, pregnancy or lactation in patients. Transcripts of RNA were the source for amplifying TCR beta CDR3 regions. Following a first-round RT-PCR that used HTBI primers, a second-round multiplex PCR was carried out. TCRdb processed the multiplex PCR reads anew with MiXCR; each CDR3 protein has one entry. The data contain approximately 1.2 million distinct CDR3 sequences, about 36% of them seen just once; the ten biggest clones take up 11%.

This chain connects TRBV24-1 to TRBJ1-1, with 7 bases fitting TRBD1. The sequence came from an adult man with Graves' hyperthyroidism. The sequenced sample consisted of peripheral blood or thyroid tissue (not recorded which). CDR3 in DNA: TGTGCCACCAGTGACCGGGTTAGACAGGGCTGGAACACTGAAGCTTTCTTT. Translated, it gives CATSDRVRQGWNTEAFF.